The present TCR beta chain was sequenced within a study of post-analysis software for immune sequencing data. Background on the study: Some patients lacked subtype; others had relapsing-remitting, secondary progressive or progressive-relapsing disease. General study points: Patients showed TRBV5-6, TRBV5-1 and TRBV20-1 among 4 or 5 TRBV segments more frequent than in controls.

About this clonotype: Its antigen is not known.

The CDR3 totals 19 residues. Researchers reported that TCR beta cDNA libraries carried unique molecular identifiers. From the PCR reads, TCRdb called clonotypes with MiXCR, one entry per CDR3 protein. The sample consists of hundreds of thousands of distinct CDR3 sequences, 55% to 60% of them appearing once. The TCR comes from a girl under 10 years old with multiple sclerosis. The chain carries TRBV21-1 and TRBJ2-6. TRBV21-1 is a pseudogene segment. The sample comprised blood. The CDR3 sequence: CASSTGEADPFSGANVLTF. The CDR3 coding sequence is TGTGCCAGCAGCACAGGAGAGGCAGATCCGTTCTCTGGGGCCAACGTCCTGACTTTC.